These 5 T cell receptor beta chains share one sample of origin, sequenced in a study of control samples from healthy donors and cancer patients. Measured with immunoSEQ multiplex PCR; TCRdb has only the in-frame clones, and not every one. The sample holds 78,000 or so clones, roughly 88% seen once. The material sequenced was blood. The receptors here all came from a woman aged 50 to 60 in good health.

This clone was observed a handful of times. The chain combines TRBV7-2 with TRBJ2-4; the match to TRBD2 covers 7 bases. V lost 4 bases and J lost 4; bases outside the gene matches: 1. The germline gives CDR1 SGHTA, CDR2 FQGNSA. The CDR3 length is 13 residues. This CDR3 is CASSWGGKNIQYF. The DNA for the CDR3 is TGTGCCAGCAGCTGGGGGGGGAAAAACATTCAGTACTTC.

This chain joins TRBV7-7 and TRBJ1-1; no definite D call. The ends were cut back, 3 bases at V and 1 base at J, with 6 bases in the middle. Germline values: CDR1 SSHAT, CDR2 FNYEAQ (reference sequence). The CDR3 runs 13 residues. CDR3 amino acids: CASSLSANTEAFF. DNA of the CDR3: TGTGCCAGCAGCTTGAGTGCGAACACTGAAGCTTTCTTT.

The chain has TRBV7-9 and TRBJ1-6; D is unresolved. Trimming took 5 bases from V and 2 from J, leaving 7 bases between them. Looked up from germline, CDR1 is SEHNR and CDR2 is FQNEAQ (reference sequence). This CDR3 comprises 14 residues. The DNA of the CDR3 is TGTGCCAGCAGCGCCGACACCTATAATTCACCCCTCCACTTT. Protein: CASSADTYNSPLHF.

This clone was seen just once. The chain uses TRBV9 and TRBJ1-5; D unresolved. The V gene lost 0 bases and the J gene lost 7 bases, with 8 bases spanning the gap. This CDR3 is built from 13 residues. CDR1 and CDR2 from the germline V gene are SGDLS and YYNGEE. The CDR3 coding sequence is TGTGCCAGCAGCGTAGATCCAGGACAGCCCCAGCATTTT. This translates into CASSVDPGQPQHF.

This chain uses TRBV6-6 with TRBJ1-1; D is ambiguous. Trimming stripped 7 bases from V and 1 base from J, with 7 bases between. The germline V gene encodes CDR1 MNHNY and CDR2 SVGAGI (reference sequence). The CDR3 sequence is 12 residues long. The CDR3, as DNA: TGTGCCAGCATTCTTAGGAACACTGAAGCTTTCTTT. It translates to CASILRNTEAFF.